One TCR beta chain is described in this entry. The target antigen is unknown. The data originate from a study of T cell responses to AZD1222 COVID-19 vaccine. Whole-study results and caveats: Repertoire sampling was restricted to post-peak T cell response timepoints. Among AZD1222 vaccinees, only 5 to 7 were seropositive at baseline. Spike-specific TCR breadth and depth were elevated following two AZD1222 doses.

CDR3 length: 14 residues. V was trimmed by 3 bases and J by 8 bases, leaving 14 bases between them. CDR1 and CDR2 from the germline V gene are LNHDA and SQIVND (reference sequence). Assay: immunoSEQ multiplex PCR; the TCRdb copy retains only in-frame clones and omits some. The sample has 120,000 or so clones, roughly 90% seen once. The TCR was taken from an adult in good health. The V gene is TRBV19, the J gene TRBJ2-1; D is unclear. The specimen was peripheral blood, collected on day 0 of MenACWY control vaccination. The CDR3 DNA follows: TGTGCCAGTAGTATTGGACGGAATCGGGATGAGCAGTTCTTC. This codes for CASSIGRNRDEQFF.